The rows below give T cell receptor beta chains drawn from one sample of a study of cytomegalovirus exposure and HLA in healthy donors. The protocol was immunoSEQ multiplex PCR, while the TCRdb copy is restricted to in-frame clones and leaves out a portion. The data contain around 210,000 clones, approximately 81% of them singletons. Sequencing was carried out using PBMCs. The receptor set was obtained from a girl aged 2-10 years in good health and CMV-seronegative. The CDR3 runs from the conserved cysteine through the conserved F or W. Each record gives: D gene, clone size, J gene, V gene, CDR3 protein, CDR3 DNA. The D gene is left open where the match is weak. Clone sizes are given selectively: once, few, many, or a class where the clone is expanded.

TRBD1 NA TRBJ1-4 TRBV7-9 CASTETGYNEKLFF TGTGCCAGCACCGAGACAGGGTATAATGAAAAACTGTTTTTT
NA few TRBJ1-5 TRBV27 CASSPIGLNQPQHF TGTGCCAGCAGTCCGATTGGACTGAATCAGCCCCAGCATTTT
TRBD2 NA TRBJ2-7 TRBV5-1 CASSKPSRGDSYVHF TGCGCCAGCAGCAAGCCTTCGCGGGGGGACTCCTACGTGCACTTC
NA NA TRBJ2-5 TRBV5-1 CASSLSRDTGETQYF TGCGCCAGCAGCTTATCTAGGGACACGGGGGAGACCCAGTACTTC
NA NA TRBJ1-5 TRBV19 CASSILDNYQPQHF TGTGCCAGTAGTATACTGGACAACTATCAGCCCCAGCATTTT
NA NA TRBJ1-2 TRBV25-1 CASSAPTYGYTF TGTGCCAGCAGTGCTCCTACCTATGGCTACACCTTC
TRBD1 NA TRBJ1-2 TRBV30 CAWTSKDRAILNYGYTF TGTGCCTGGACCTCCAAGGACAGGGCCATTTTAAACTATGGCTACACCTTC
TRBD2 NA TRBJ2-5 TRBV6-1 CASRGLAGDLETQYF TGTGCCAGCAGGGGACTAGCGGGAGATTTGGAGACCCAGTACTTC
TRBD2 NA TRBJ2-7 TRBV6-1 CASSDRLAGGYEQYF TGTGCCAGCAGTGACCGACTAGCGGGAGGCTACGAGCAGTACTTC
NA NA TRBJ2-3 TRBV4-1 CASSPPSGGSTDTQYF TGCGCCAGCAGCCCCCCCTCCGGGGGTAGCACAGATACGCAGTATTTT
NA NA TRBJ1-2 TRBV4-2 CASSQEGAYYGYTF TGTGCCAGCAGCCAAGAAGGGGCTTACTATGGCTACACCTTC
TRBD1 NA TRBJ2-1 TRBV7-6 CASSLQGAVDEQFF TGTGCCAGCAGCTTGCAGGGGGCGGTGGATGAGCAGTTCTTC
NA NA TRBJ2-6 TRBV7-8 CASSFRSRDGANVLTF TGTGCCAGCAGCTTTAGATCGCGGGATGGGGCCAACGTCCTGACTTTC
NA NA TRBJ1-2 TRBV5-1 CASIPRPGSVSGYTF TGCGCCAGCATCCCGAGACCGGGGTCGGTTTCTGGCTACACCTTC
TRBD1 NA TRBJ1-1 TRBV7-6 CASKTTGGTEAFF TGTGCCAGCAAAACAACAGGGGGCACTGAAGCTTTCTTT
TRBD1 NA TRBJ2-7 TRBV6-5 CASSQGTGGIYEQYF TGTGCCAGCAGTCAGGGGACAGGGGGCATCTACGAGCAGTACTTC
NA once TRBJ2-1 TRBV6-1 CASSEAMDRGKFF TGTGCCAGCAGTGAAGCGATGGACAGAGGCAAGTTCTTC
TRBD2 NA TRBJ2-3 TRBV2 CATFLGTSGTDTQYF TGTGCCACCTTCTTGGGGACTAGCGGCACAGATACGCAGTATTTT
TRBD1 NA TRBJ1-1 TRBV5-1 CASKQGEDTEAFF TGCGCCAGTAAACAGGGGGAAGACACTGAAGCTTTCTTT
TRBD2 once TRBJ2-1 TRBV19 CASSHREGSYNEQFF TGTGCCAGTTCACATCGGGAGGGCTCCTACAATGAGCAGTTCTTC
TRBD1 NA TRBJ2-5 TRBV6-1 CASSPGTAPPETQYF TGTGCCAGCAGCCCCGGGACAGCCCCTCCAGAGACCCAGTACTTC
NA NA TRBJ1-5 TRBV7-2 CASSLGGQPQHF TGTGCCAGCAGCTTGGGAGGGCAGCCCCAGCATTTT
NA NA TRBJ1-4 TRBV10-3 CAISGTEGPNEKLFF TGTGCCATCAGTGGTACAGAAGGTCCTAATGAAAAACTGTTTTTT
NA NA TRBJ2-7 TRBV18 CASSPPDRSYEQYF TGTGCCAGCTCACCACCGGACAGATCCTACGAGCAGTACTTC
TRBD1 NA TRBJ1-4 TRBV2 CASLRTGRAKLFF TGTGCCAGCCTTCGGACAGGGAGGGCAAAACTGTTTTTT
NA few TRBJ1-1 TRBV10-1 CASSPKNIQGRTEAFF TGCGCCAGCAGTCCAAAAAACATACAGGGTAGGACTGAAGCTTTCTTT
TRBD1 few TRBJ2-5 TRBV27 CASIGQGETQYF TGTGCCAGCATAGGACAGGGTGAGACCCAGTACTTC
TRBD2 NA TRBJ2-7 TRBV7-9 CASSLGVLAGGTFYEQYF TGTGCCAGCAGCTTAGGGGTCCTAGCGGGGGGGACTTTCTACGAGCAGTACTTC
TRBD1 NA TRBJ2-3 TRBV9 CASSFRTGSTDTQYF TGTGCCAGCTCTTTCCGGACAGGGAGCACAGATACGCAGTATTTT
NA NA TRBJ2-3 TRBV29-1 CSVRAAGAADTQYF TGCAGCGTTCGGGCGGCAGGGGCTGCAGATACGCAGTATTTT
TRBD1 NA TRBJ2-2 TRBV12-5 CASGPDRAGELFF TGTGCTAGTGGTCCCGACAGGGCCGGGGAGCTGTTTTTT
NA NA TRBJ2-5 TRBV30 CAWSVPADILYF TGTGCCTGGAGTGTACCCGCGGACATCCTATACTTC
TRBD2 NA TRBJ2-7 TRBV5-4 CASSLSAGAGGEQYF TGTGCCAGCAGCTTGTCAGCGGGGGCTGGGGGGGAGCAGTACTTC
TRBD2 NA TRBJ2-3 TRBV9 CASSVGRGGQGDTQYF TGTGCCAGCAGCGTAGGGCGGGGGGGCCAGGGAGATACGCAGTATTTT
TRBD1 NA TRBJ2-7 TRBV27 CASSSWDSTYEQYF TGTGCCAGCAGTTCCTGGGACAGCACCTACGAGCAGTACTTC
NA NA TRBJ1-4 TRBV10-3 CAISDGQGPNEKLFF TGTGCCATCAGTGACGGGCAGGGCCCTAATGAAAAACTGTTTTTT
NA NA TRBJ2-3 TRBV10-1 CASSESELAGTDTQYF TGCGCCAGCAGTGAGTCGGAACTAGCAGGCACAGATACGCAGTATTTT
NA NA TRBJ1-5 TRBV2 CASSVSFGMGNQPQHF TGTGCCAGCAGTGTAAGCTTCGGGATGGGCAATCAGCCCCAGCATTTT
TRBD2 NA TRBJ2-7 TRBV28 CASSRTSVYEQYF TGTGCCAGCAGTCGGACTAGCGTCTACGAGCAGTACTTC
NA NA TRBJ1-2 TRBV27 CASSSQGYGYTF TGTGCCAGCAGTTCCCAGGGATATGGCTACACCTTC
TRBD1 NA TRBJ1-1 TRBV6-1 CASRTGRENTEAFF TGTGCCAGCAGGACAGGGCGAGAGAACACTGAAGCTTTCTTT